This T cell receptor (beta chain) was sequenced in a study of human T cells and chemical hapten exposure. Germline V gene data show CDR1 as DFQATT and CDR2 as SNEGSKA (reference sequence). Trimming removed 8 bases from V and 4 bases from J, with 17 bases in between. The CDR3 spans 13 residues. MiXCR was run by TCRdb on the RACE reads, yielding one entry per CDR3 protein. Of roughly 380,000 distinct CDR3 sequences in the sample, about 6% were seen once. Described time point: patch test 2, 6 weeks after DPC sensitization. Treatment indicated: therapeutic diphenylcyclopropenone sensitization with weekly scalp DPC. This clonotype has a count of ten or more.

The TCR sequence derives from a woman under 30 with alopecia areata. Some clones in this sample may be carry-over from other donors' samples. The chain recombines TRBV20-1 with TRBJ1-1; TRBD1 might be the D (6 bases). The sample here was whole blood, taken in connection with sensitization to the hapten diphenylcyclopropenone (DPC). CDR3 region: CSSPEQGGTEAFF. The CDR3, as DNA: TGCAGTTCGCCAGAACAGGGAGGCACTGAAGCTTTCTTT.